The 19 T cell receptor beta chains below were found in one sample sequenced in a study of T cell responses to AZD1222 COVID-19 vaccine. Only in-frame clones appear in the TCRdb table, and some are missing; sequencing was by immunoSEQ multiplex PCR. The repertoire has about 190,000 clones, roughly 93% of them found once; the top ten carry more than 0.75%. The sequenced sample was peripheral blood, obtained on day 0 of AZD1222 vaccination. These receptors came from an adult in good health.

The genes are TRBV5-1 and TRBJ2-5; TRBD1 or TRBD2 may be the D gene (6 bases each). This CDR3 has 15 amino acids. Trimming cost V 4 bases and J 2 bases, with 15 bases left between them. The germline V gene has CDR1 SGHRS and CDR2 YFSETQ. The CDR3 DNA sequence: TGCGCCAGCAGCCCGCTAGGGGGGAGACAAGAGACCCAGTACTTC. Protein sequence: CASSPLGGRQETQYF. The variable domain in full, with the rest retrieved from reference TRBV5-1 and TRBJ2-5, is KAGVTQTPRYLIKTRGQQVTLSCSPISGHRSVSWYQQTPGQGLQFLFEYFSETQRNKGNFPGRFSGRQFSNSRSEMNVSTLELGDSALYLCASSPLGGRQETQYFGPGTRLLVL.

The rearrangement links TRBV7-9 to TRBJ2-7; D is possibly TRBD1 (6 bases). The CDR3 consists of 15 residues. The V end lost 5 bases, the J end lost 5 bases, and 19 bases lay between the germline ends. The germline gives CDR1 SEHNR, CDR2 FQNEAQ (reference sequence). CDR3 DNA sequence: TGTGCCAGCAGCCCCAGCAGGGGAATCTGGGACGAGCAGTACTTC. Translating gives CASSPSRGIWDEQYF.

The chain links TRBV18 to TRBJ2-3; 7 positions match TRBD2. The germline V gene has CDR1 KGHSH and CDR2 LQKENI. The junction had 13 bases not matched to a gene; V was cut back by 3 bases and J by 7 bases. The CDR3 has 16 residues. CDR3 sequence: CASSPRSGDPRNTQYF. DNA of the CDR3: TGTGCCAGCTCACCGAGAAGCGGGGACCCCAGAAATACGCAGTATTTT. Full variable domain (missing parts from reference TRBV18 and TRBJ2-3): NAGVMQNPRHLVRRRGQEARLRCSPMKGHSHVYWYRQLPEEGLKFMVYLQKENIIDESGMPKERFSAEFPKEGPSILRIQQVVRGDSAAYFCASSPRSGDPRNTQYFGPGTRLTVL.

The rearrangement joins TRBV19 to TRBJ2-1; 9 bases align to TRBD1. Germline V gene data show CDR1 as LNHDA and CDR2 as SQIVND (reference sequence). The CDR3 extends over 16 amino acids. V dropped 5 bases and J dropped 3; count of bases not matched to a gene: 8. CDR3 amino acids: CASSPQQGAFYNEQFF. The CDR3, as DNA: TGTGCCAGTAGTCCGCAACAGGGGGCCTTCTACAATGAGCAGTTCTTC.

The V gene is TRBV5-5, the J gene TRBJ1-1; the D gene is possibly TRBD1 (6 bases). The V gene's germline CDR1 is SGHKS and CDR2 YYEKEE (reference sequence). This CDR3 comprises 15 residues. V dropped 1 base and J dropped 2 bases, with 12 bases sitting between them. The CDR3, as DNA: TGTGCCAGCAGCTTGAATCCGACAGGAAACACTGAAGCTTTCTTT. Residues: CASSLNPTGNTEAFF.

V usage is TRBV11-2 and J usage is TRBJ2-7; 8 bases agree with TRBD2. Looked up from germline, CDR1 is SGHAT and CDR2 is FQNNGV. V gave up 1 base and J gave up 2 bases; unmatched junction bases: 7. The CDR3 totals 16 residues. The CDR3 DNA reads as TGTGCCAGCAGCTTAGGGCACGGGAGGGAGGCCTACGAGCAGTACTTC. Its translation is CASSLGHGREAYEQYF.

The V and J genes are TRBV2 and TRBJ2-1, with 9 bases lining up with TRBD1. The CDR3 totals 15 residues. V lost 4 bases to trimming and J lost 7 bases; unmatched junction nucleotides: 8. CDR1 is SNHLY and CDR2 is FYNNEI in the germline V gene. The CDR3 spells CASSADRGGQNEQFF. The CDR3 DNA is TGTGCCAGCAGTGCGGACAGGGGAGGTCAAAATGAGCAGTTCTTC.

DNA of the CDR3: TGTGCCAGCAGCTTGAGGGGACAGGGGTACTCTGAAGCTTTCTTT. Translation: CASSLRGQGYSEAFF. V is TRBV7-9 and J is TRBJ1-1; 10 positions agree with TRBD1. This CDR3 is 15 amino acids long. Germline lookup yields CDR1 SEHNR and CDR2 FQNEAQ (reference sequence). V lost 3 bases and J lost 6; bases outside the gene matches: 7.

This clone has only one observation. The V call is TRBV27, the J call TRBJ2-5; unclear D gene. Germline lookup yields CDR1 MNHEY and CDR2 SMNVEV (reference sequence). This CDR3 spans 10 amino acids. Between the trimmed V and J ends, which lost 7 bases and 3 bases, there was a span of 3 bases. The CDR3 loop reads CASIKETQYF. The CDR3, as DNA: TGTGCCAGCATCAAAGAGACCCAGTACTTC.

This sequence joins TRBV7-2 and TRBJ2-5, with TRBD1 matching 7 bases. Per germline, CDR1 SGHTA and CDR2 FQGNSA. The CDR3 has 15 residues. The V segment lost 3 bases and the J segment 7 bases; nucleotides outside the gene matches: 11. As DNA, the CDR3 is TGTGCCAGCAGCTTCGGAACAGGGGCCCAGGGGACCCAGTACTTC. Residues: CASSFGTGAQGTQYF. Looking up the rest from reference TRBV7-2 and TRBJ2-5 gives the full variable domain: GAGVSQSPSNKVTEKGKDVELRCDPISGHTALYWYRQSLGQGLEFLIYFQGNSAPDKSGLPSDRFSAERTGGSVSTLTIQRTQQEDSAVYLCASSFGTGAQGTQYFGPGTRLLVL.

The rearrangement joins TRBV11-3 to TRBJ1-1; 11 bases fit TRBD1. The CDR3 extends over 15 amino acids. Germline V lookup: CDR1 SGHNT, CDR2 YENEEA. V dropped 3 bases and J dropped 3; count of bases not matched to a gene: 3. The CDR3 DNA sequence: TGTGCCAGCAGCTTTAAGGGACAGGGGGACACTGAAGCTTTCTTT. Translation gives CASSFKGQGDTEAFF.

This clone is a singleton in its sample. The CDR3 loop is CASSYPWTGLTYGYTF. DNA for the CDR3: TGTGCCAGCAGTTACCCCTGGACAGGGCTTACTTATGGCTACACCTTC. The chain joins TRBV6-5 to TRBJ1-2; 8 bases are a match to TRBD1. V lost 2 bases and J lost 5; bases outside the gene matches: 10. The CDR3 is 16 residues long. CDR1 is MNHEY, CDR2 SVGAGI, per germline.

The genes are TRBV5-1 and TRBJ2-3, with 7 positions matching TRBD1. In germline, CDR1 is SGHRS, CDR2 YFSETQ. The CDR3 spans 15 residues. Losses at the gene ends were 4 bases for V and 1 base for J; bases not matched to a gene: 6. DNA for the CDR3: TGCGCCAGCAGCCCCGTGGGACAGCGCACAGATACGCAGTATTTT. Translating it yields CASSPVGQRTDTQYF.

V gene TRBV27 combines with J gene TRBJ2-7; possible D gene TRBD1, 5 bases. V dropped 5 bases and J dropped 0 bases, with 17 bases sitting between them. Germline CDR1 and CDR2: MNHEY and SMNVEV (reference sequence). This CDR3 contains 16 residues. In DNA form, the CDR3 reads TGTGCCAGCAGTCCCAGTACAGGAACCCTCTCCTACGAGCAGTACTTC. This sequence encodes CASSPSTGTLSYEQYF.

The rearrangement uses TRBV27 and TRBJ2-1; 11 bases agree with TRBD2. The V gene end was trimmed by 2 bases and the J gene end by 6 bases; junction bases not matched to a gene: 12. Germline CDR1 and CDR2: MNHEY and SMNVEV (reference sequence). The length of the CDR3 is 18 residues. CDR3 bases: TGTGCCAGCAGTTTACCCCGGGTAGCGGGGGGGCCGCGCAATGAGCAGTTCTTC. It translates to CASSLPRVAGGPRNEQFF.

This clone occurred a few times. V gene TRBV5-1 combines with J gene TRBJ2-3; weak D call: TRBD1 (5 bases). CDR1 SGHRS and CDR2 YFSETQ come from the germline V gene. The CDR3 totals 17 residues. V dropped 6 bases and J dropped 0 bases, with 20 bases sitting between them. The CDR3 loop reads CASTISQWTPSTDTQYF. In DNA, the CDR3 is TGCGCCAGCACAATATCCCAGTGGACACCTAGCACAGATACGCAGTATTTT.

The chain has TRBV18 and TRBJ2-4; the match to TRBD2 covers 10 bases. The length of the CDR3 is 17 residues. In germline, CDR1 is KGHSH, CDR2 LQKENI. V shed 2 bases, J shed 0 bases, and the junction held 4 bases outside the gene matches. CDR3 sequence: CASSPGVAGGAKNIQYF. As DNA, the CDR3 is TGTGCCAGCTCACCAGGCGTAGCGGGGGGAGCCAAAAACATTCAGTACTTC.

The V gene is TRBV6-1, the J gene TRBJ1-2; no clear D. The V and J ends lost 0 bases and 8 bases respectively, with 13 bases between them. The germline V gene has CDR1 MNHNS and CDR2 SASEGT. The CDR3 sequence is 14 residues long. CDR3 in DNA: TGTGCCAGCAGTGAAGCGCGAATGGCGGGCGGCTACACCTTC. Encoded protein: CASSEARMAGGYTF.

This chain joins TRBV5-1 and TRBJ2-6; D gene ambiguous. The CDR3 spans 15 residues. V was clipped by 4 bases and J by 0 bases, with 8 bases between them. Germline V CDR1 and CDR2: SGHRS, YFSETQ. The DNA of the CDR3 is TGCGCCAGCAGCACAGACTTCTCTGGGGCCAACGTCCTGACTTTC. It is translated as CASSTDFSGANVLTF.